This T cell receptor beta chain was sequenced for a study of T cells in Graves' hyperthyroidism and ophthalmopathy. Looking at the study overall: The initial diagnosis was the point when peripheral blood was collected, ahead of any treatment. Study-level findings and limits: The model identified upcoming ophthalmopathy a median approximately seven months ahead of onset.

From germline, CDR1 is SGHAT and CDR2 FQNNGV. CDR3 length equals 14 residues. V was clipped by 5 bases and J by 3 bases; unmatched bases: 4. RNA transcripts gave rise to amplified TCR beta CDR3 regions. The study used the HTBI primer set for a first-round RT-PCR of the TCR CDR3. TCRdb reprocessed the multiplex PCR reads with MiXCR, giving one entry per CDR3 protein. The sample records hundreds of thousands of distinct CDR3 sequences, 20% to 25% being singletons. This clonotype was detected only a few times. The antigen is not known. Each patient was aged 18 to 65 and had newly diagnosed hyperthyroidism of under 2 months' duration. Clinicians diagnosed patients from clinical symptoms, serum thyroxine and TRAb, thyroid ultrasound and orbital computed tomography.

The rearrangement joins TRBV11-2 to TRBJ2-7; 10 bases are a match to TRBD1. The clonotype comes from a man in his fifties or sixties with Graves' hyperthyroidism. The sequencing sample was made of blood. CDR3 protein: CASSPGQGDYEQYF. For the CDR3, the DNA is TGTGCCAGCAGCCCTGGACAGGGGGACTACGAGCAGTACTTC.